Reported below is one T cell receptor beta chain. Its antigen target is currently unknown. Within one base of it there is no much larger clone, and no base qualities were kept. The entire amount of isolated RNA was reverse transcribed using the High Capacity cDNA Reverse Transcription Kit, so the sequenced TCRB transcripts were expressed ones. Deep immunoSEQ sequencing was applied to naive, central memory and regulatory T cell samples, giving an average of roughly 3.5 million total reads per sample. Sorted cells were lysed in RLT buffer, and RNA was extracted using DNase-treated RNeasy Micro or Mini kits according to cell number. To prevent cross-contamination, every cell subset was processed on its own, while patient and healthy donor samples were processed together. The immunoSEQ multiplex PCR was used to amplify TCRB sequences from cDNA, yielding 87-bp fragments that span the CDR3 region. The amplicons were sequenced using the Illumina HiSeq platform. The paper's processing steps were these. PCR bias was computationally corrected using synthetic template baselines, reads within Hamming distance 2 were collapsed, and singletons that could not be merged were discarded. Reads were aligned against IMGT so that V, D and J genes, CDR3 length and insertions or deletions at six rearrangement sites could be assigned. Within each subset, clonotype counts were normalized to sorted cell number, after which true diversity and Gini coefficients were computed with the tcR R package. The overlap coefficient, calculated on TCRB nucleotide sequences, was used to quantify repertoire sharing. Out-of-frame TCRB sequences from naive cells were analyzed as a proxy for the pre-selection repertoire. TCRdb took this table from immuneACCESS and kept in-frame rearrangements with V and J called. Such tables lack part of the clones; where checked against another copy, unresolved V genes explain under half of the gap, and the rest is unexplained. D and trimming were read from the DNA, whereas the V and J calls and clone size are those reported in that table. Present in this sample are 500,000 to 650,000 clones, around 12% of which were seen just once. The ten largest clones take up more than 0.1% of the sample.

This sample stems from a study of beta chain features in type 1 diabetes (dated by TCRdb to 2017 to 2018). As for the study more broadly: Mean age, gender distribution, total cell number and subset yield did not differ between patients and healthy donors. Across all samples, 107,917,701 sorted cells were examined, and cell number per subset correlated strongly with RNA yield. The study compared the TCRB repertoires of sorted circulating CD4+ T cell subsets in recently diagnosed type 1 diabetes patients with those in matched healthy donors. Naive and central memory subsets were obtained from all 30 or so donors, but regulatory and stem cell-like memory subsets were isolated from only 8 patients and roughly 8 healthy donors. Paper-wide results and their limitations: Sequencing cDNA rather than genomic DNA could over-represent highly expressing activated cells, although activation and CD3 levels did not differ between groups. At VDJ recombination sites, patients with type 1 diabetes made fewer insertions and deleted more nucleotides, a pattern implying thymic rearrangement abnormalities. The naive, central memory and regulatory TCRB repertoires appeared to resemble one another more closely among patients than among healthy donors. A moderate but significant shortening of TCRB CDR3 length was observed in type 1 diabetes patients in all four CD4+ subsets. Only small numbers of individuals were included in the HLA sub-analyses, which left unresolved whether HLA type had any influence on TCRB rearrangement. Shorter templates might have been favored by PCR, but patient and control samples were amplified and corrected together, so both groups would have been affected equally by any skew.

The germline V gene gives CDR1 as SQVTM and CDR2 as ANQGSEA. From the cysteine through the phenylalanine, the CDR3 covers 12 amino acids. Only CDR3 DNA remains: 36 bases, in frame from the first base. The trim is 7 bases for V and 5 bases for J, with a gap of 15 bases between the germline ends. Each donor gave one peripheral blood draw, averaging approximately 110 mL, which was collected into heparinised tubes. A BD FACSAria II was used to sort naive, central memory, regulatory and stem cell-like memory CD4+ T cells with a panel that included CD45RO, CCR7, CD25, CD127, CD95 and CD27. All sorted populations exceeded 95% purity. PBMCs were isolated right away by Lymphoprep density gradient centrifugation and were stained directly, without culture. So that batch effects would be minimized, each experiment stained and sorted samples in pairs, pairing one healthy donor with one patient.

This sequence originates from a young man with type 1 diabetes. Sequenced material: naive CD4+ T cells from blood. The cell subset or site label, read with the paper, signifies: true naive CD4+ T cells. The chain is made from TRBV29-1 and TRBJ2-7; TRBD2 is perhaps the D gene, given 6 matching bases. The DNA is TGCAGCGCCTCCGGGGGTCCCAACGAGCAGTACTTC. It codes for CSASGGPNEQYF.